This T cell receptor (beta chain) is drawn from a study of OX40 agonist ivuxolimab in advanced cancers. Study-level background: Antecedent anti-PD-1, anti-PD-L1 or anti-CTLA-4 therapy was permissible, with about 39% having received some.

The ends lost 0 bases at V and 5 bases at J; junction bases unmatched: 8. Germline CDR1 and CDR2: SGHRS and YFSETQ. The CDR3 totals 16 residues. TCRdb's copy holds only in-frame clones and misses some; the assay was immunoSEQ multiplex PCR. Among under 90,000 clones listed, more than 70% were seen once. The receptor's source is an adult with an advanced solid tumor such as melanoma, head and neck, liver or kidney cancer. V usage is TRBV5-1 and J usage is TRBJ2-3, with 8 bases that match TRBD2. The sample in question was CD4+ or CD8+ T cells sorted from blood, obtained in a trial of the OX40 agonist ivuxolimab. This CDR3 is CASSLDLSGTVDTQYF. CDR3 bases: TGCGCCAGCAGCTTGGACCTTAGCGGGACTGTAGATACGCAGTATTTT.